Sequencing of this TCR beta chain was carried out in a study of response to subunit inactivated influenza vaccine (dated by TCRdb to 2016 to 2018). For the study in its entirety: Deep quantitative T cell receptor repertoire profiling was used in the study to track responses to a trivalent subunit inactivated influenza vaccine. Beyond this particular receptor, the publication reports: The authors suggested that each seasonal influenza vaccination may recruit only a limited number of new T cells.

This clonotype appeared a single time. Its antigen is unknown. Per-base qualities were not stored, and no clone one base away is much larger. One read is thin evidence. Including the terminal cysteine and phenylalanine, the CDR3 comprises 14 residues. Only the CDR3 portion is preserved as DNA: 42 bases, with reading frame beginning at the first base. As encoded in the germline V gene (reference sequence), CDR1 is SGHKS while CDR2 is YYEKEE. V was cut back by 0 bases and J by 5 bases, leaving a gap of 12 bases between them. The library was made by RT-PCR. Sequencing relied on an Illumina HiSeq 2500. TCRdb passed the public sequencing reads through fastp at Q25 and MiXCR, retaining productive beta sequences. Rows with one shared CDR3 protein collapse into an entry with the most common genes and DNA. The sample table holds 150,000 to 200,000 distinct CDR3 sequences, of which 10% to 15% were seen once. Jointly, the top ten make up over 25% of the sample.

These records were also assigned to another study, of T cells expressing NK-cell markers. The second study reports: TCR beta cDNA libraries were made by 5'RACE template switching that added a universal primer site and unique molecular identifiers. Three sorted T-cell subsets (CD3+CD56+NKG2C+, CD3+CD56+NKG2C- and CD3+CD56-NKG2C+) from 8 or 9 donors had their TCR beta-chain repertoires profiled. Of the eight sequenced donors, seven were found to be HCMV-seropositive and one was found to be HCMV-seronegative. To restrict sorting to alphabetaTCR-expressing T cells, an anti-gammadeltaTCR antibody was added in several experiments. In six donors, the dominant CD3+CD56+NKG2C+ clonotypes ranked among the top 10 CD8+ clonotypes, making up about 1.0-7.5% of CD8+ T cells. Those dominant clonotypes were again the most abundant among CD3+CD56-NKG2C+ cells in a few donors, at roughly 28.3-60.1%. It remained unclear whether the expanded NKG2C-expressing T cell clones were specific for HCMV antigens. The eight sequenced donors were randomly selected healthy volunteers, three men and five women. A commercial ELISA kit detecting HCMV-specific IgG in serum was used to determine HCMV serostatus. Peripheral blood mononuclear cells were isolated from blood by Ficoll density gradient centrifugation. CD4+ and CD8+ T cells were isolated from PBMC by magnetic immunoseparation with Miltenyi isolation kits. Synthesis of cDNA was primed from the TCR beta constant segment and was followed by two consecutive PCR amplification steps. Sequencing of the libraries produced 2 x 150 bp reads on Illumina HiSeq 2000/2500, MiSeq or NextSeq. Reads were demultiplexed and grouped by UMI with MIGEC, and clonotypes were assembled and quantified with MiTCR. To exclude erroneous sequences, any TCR cDNA sequence not supported by at least two reads was discarded. The tcR package was used for downstream repertoire analysis, and clonotypes were matched between fractions using CDR3 nucleotide sequence together with V segment. VDJmatch was used to annotate antigen specificity against VDJdb, with one amino acid substitution in CDR3 allowed.

This TCR was sampled from a middle-aged man who received an inactivated influenza vaccine. Donor details come from another sample of the same person, matched by shared clones. This specimen was CD8+ T cells sorted from PBMCs, taken 11 to 12 days after vaccination. This chain joins TRBV5-5 to TRBJ2-7; the D gene is unclear. For the CDR3, the sequence is CASSLEPPLDEQYF. At the DNA level, the sequence is TGTGCCAGCAGCTTGGAACCTCCCCTAGACGAGCAGTACTTC.